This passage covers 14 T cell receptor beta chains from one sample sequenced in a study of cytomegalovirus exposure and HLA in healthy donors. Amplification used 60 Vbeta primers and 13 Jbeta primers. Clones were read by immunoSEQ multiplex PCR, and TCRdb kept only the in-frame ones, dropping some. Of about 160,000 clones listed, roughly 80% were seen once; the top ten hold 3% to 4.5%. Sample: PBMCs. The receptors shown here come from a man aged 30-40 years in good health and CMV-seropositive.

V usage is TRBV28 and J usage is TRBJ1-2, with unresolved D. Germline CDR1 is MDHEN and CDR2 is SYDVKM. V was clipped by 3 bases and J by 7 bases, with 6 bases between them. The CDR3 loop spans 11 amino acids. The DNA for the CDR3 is TGTGCCAGCAGTTTTTACGGTGGCTACACCTTC. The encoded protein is CASSFYGGYTF.

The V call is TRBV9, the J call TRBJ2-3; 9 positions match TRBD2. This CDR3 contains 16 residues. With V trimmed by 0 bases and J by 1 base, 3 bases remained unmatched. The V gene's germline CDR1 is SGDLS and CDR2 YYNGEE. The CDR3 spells CASSVEVAGGTDTQYF. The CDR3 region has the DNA TGTGCCAGCAGCGTAGAGGTAGCGGGGGGCACAGATACGCAGTATTTT. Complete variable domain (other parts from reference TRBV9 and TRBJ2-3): DSGVTQTPKHLITATGQRVTLRCSPRSGDLSVYWYQQSLDQGLQFLIQYYNGEERAKGNILERFSAQQFPDLHSELNLSSLELGDSALYFCASSVEVAGGTDTQYFGPGTRLTVL.

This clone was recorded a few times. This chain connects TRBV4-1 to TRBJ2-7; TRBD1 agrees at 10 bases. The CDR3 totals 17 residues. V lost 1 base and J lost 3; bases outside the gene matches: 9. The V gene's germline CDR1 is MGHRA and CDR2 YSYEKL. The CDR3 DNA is TGCGCCAGCAGCCAAGCTCTCCTCCGGGACAGGGGCTACGAGCAGTACTTC. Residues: CASSQALLRDRGYEQYF.

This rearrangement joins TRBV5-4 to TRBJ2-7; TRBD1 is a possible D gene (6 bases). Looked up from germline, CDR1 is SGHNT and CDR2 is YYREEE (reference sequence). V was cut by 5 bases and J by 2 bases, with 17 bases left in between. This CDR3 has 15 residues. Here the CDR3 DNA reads TGTGCCAGCAGACAGTCAGGGGATCCACCCTACGAGCAGTACTTC. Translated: CASRQSGDPPYEQYF.

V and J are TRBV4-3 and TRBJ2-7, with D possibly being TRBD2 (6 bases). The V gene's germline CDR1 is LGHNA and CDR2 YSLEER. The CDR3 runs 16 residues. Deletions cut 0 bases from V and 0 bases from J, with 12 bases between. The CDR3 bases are TGCGCCAGCAGCCAAGATCCAGCGGGCCTCTCCTACGAGCAGTACTTC. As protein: CASSQDPAGLSYEQYF.

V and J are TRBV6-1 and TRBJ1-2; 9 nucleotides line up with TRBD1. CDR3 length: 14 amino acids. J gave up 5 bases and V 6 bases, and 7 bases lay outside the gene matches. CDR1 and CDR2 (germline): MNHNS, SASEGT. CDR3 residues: CASRDTGGAYGYTF. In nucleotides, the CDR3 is TGTGCCAGCAGAGATACAGGGGGCGCGTATGGCTACACCTTC.

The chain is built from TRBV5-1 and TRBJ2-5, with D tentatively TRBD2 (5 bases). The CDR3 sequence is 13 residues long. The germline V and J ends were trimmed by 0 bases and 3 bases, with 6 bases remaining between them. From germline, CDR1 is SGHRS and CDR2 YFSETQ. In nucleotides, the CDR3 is TGCGCCAGCAGCTTGGGGCGGGAAGAGACCCAGTACTTC. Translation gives CASSLGREETQYF.

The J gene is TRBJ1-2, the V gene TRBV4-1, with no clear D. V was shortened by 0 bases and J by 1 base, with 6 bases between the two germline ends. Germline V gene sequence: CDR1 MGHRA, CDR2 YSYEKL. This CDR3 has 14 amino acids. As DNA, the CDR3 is TGCGCCAGCAGCCAAGATCCGGTTAACTATGGCTACACCTTC. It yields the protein CASSQDPVNYGYTF.

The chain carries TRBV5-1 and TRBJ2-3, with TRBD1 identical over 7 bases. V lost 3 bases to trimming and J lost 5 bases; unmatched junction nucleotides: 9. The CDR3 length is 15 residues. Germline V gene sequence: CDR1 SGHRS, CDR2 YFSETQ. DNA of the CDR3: TGCGCCAGCAGCTCGCCCAGACAGGGTGTAGATACGCAGTATTTT. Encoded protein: CASSSPRQGVDTQYF.

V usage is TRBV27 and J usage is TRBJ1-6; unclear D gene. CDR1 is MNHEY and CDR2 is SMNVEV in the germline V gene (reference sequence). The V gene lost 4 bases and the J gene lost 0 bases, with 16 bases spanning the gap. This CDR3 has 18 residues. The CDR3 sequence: CASSSRSLLSSYNSPLHF. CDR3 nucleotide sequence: TGTGCCAGCAGTTCCCGGAGCCTTTTGAGCTCCTATAATTCACCCCTCCACTTT.

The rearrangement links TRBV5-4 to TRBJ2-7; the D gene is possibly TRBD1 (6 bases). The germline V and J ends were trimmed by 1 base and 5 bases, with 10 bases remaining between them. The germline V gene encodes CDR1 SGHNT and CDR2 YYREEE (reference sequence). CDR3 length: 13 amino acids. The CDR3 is CASSLKGVDEQYF. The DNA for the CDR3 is TGTGCCAGCAGCTTGAAGGGGGTCGACGAGCAGTACTTC.

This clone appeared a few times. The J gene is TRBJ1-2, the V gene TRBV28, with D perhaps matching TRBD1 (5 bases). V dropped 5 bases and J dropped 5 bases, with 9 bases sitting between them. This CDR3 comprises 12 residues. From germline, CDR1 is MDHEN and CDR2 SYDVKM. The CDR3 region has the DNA TGTGCCAGCAGTAAACAGGTTTATGGCTACACCTTC. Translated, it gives CASSKQVYGYTF.

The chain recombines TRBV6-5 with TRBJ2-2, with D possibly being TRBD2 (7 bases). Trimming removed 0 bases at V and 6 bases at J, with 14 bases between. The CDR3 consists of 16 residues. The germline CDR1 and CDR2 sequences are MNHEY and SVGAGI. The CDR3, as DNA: TGTGCCAGCAGTTACTCAGTGGGGGGGCACTCCGGGGAGCTGTTTTTT. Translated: CASSYSVGGHSGELFF.

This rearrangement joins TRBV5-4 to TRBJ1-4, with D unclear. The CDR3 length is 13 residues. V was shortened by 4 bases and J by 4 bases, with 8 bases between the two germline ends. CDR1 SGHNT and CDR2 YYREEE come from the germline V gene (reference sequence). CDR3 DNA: TGTGCCAGCAGCCGGGATAATAATGAAAAACTGTTTTTT. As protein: CASSRDNNEKLFF.